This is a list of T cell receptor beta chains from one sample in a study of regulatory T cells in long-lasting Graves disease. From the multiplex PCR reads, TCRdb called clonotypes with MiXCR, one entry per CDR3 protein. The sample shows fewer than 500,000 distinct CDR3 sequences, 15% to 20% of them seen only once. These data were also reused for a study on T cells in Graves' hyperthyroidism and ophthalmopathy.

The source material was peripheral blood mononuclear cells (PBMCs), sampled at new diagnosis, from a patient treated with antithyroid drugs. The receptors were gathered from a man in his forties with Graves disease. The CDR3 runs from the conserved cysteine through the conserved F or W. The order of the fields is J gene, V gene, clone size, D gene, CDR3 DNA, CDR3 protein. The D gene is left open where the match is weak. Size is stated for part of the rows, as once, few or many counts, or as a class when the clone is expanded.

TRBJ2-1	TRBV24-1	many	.	TGTGCCACCAGTGTCTCCGGGACAAGATCCTACAATGAGCAGTTCTTC	CATSVSGTRSYNEQFF
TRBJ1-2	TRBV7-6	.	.	TGTGCCAGCAGCTTTGGCAGGGCCCTGGACTATGGCTACACCTTC	CASSFGRALDYGYTF
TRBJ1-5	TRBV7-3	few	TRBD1	TGTGCCAGCAGCCTAGACAGGGCCCTCAATCAGCCCCAGCATTTT	CASSLDRALNQPQHF
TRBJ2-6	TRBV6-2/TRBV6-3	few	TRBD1	TGTGCCAGCAGTCGACAGGGACGCGGGGCCAACGTCCTGACTTTC	CASSRQGRGANVLTF
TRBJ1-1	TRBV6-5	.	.	TGTGCCAGCAGTTACTCGGGGGTGTCAGGCACTGAAGCTTTCTTT	CASSYSGVSGTEAFF
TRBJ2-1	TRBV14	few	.	TGTGCCAGCAGCCAAGTCCCTCAGGGGACTACCTACAATGAGCAGTTCTTC	CASSQVPQGTTYNEQFF
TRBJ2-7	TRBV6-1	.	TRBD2	TGTGCCAGCAATGGACTAGCGGGAAGTTACGAGCAGTACTTC	CASNGLAGSYEQYF
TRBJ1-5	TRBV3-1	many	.	TGTGCCAGCAGCCAGGGGGAGGCTAGCAATCAGCCCCAGCATTTT	CASSQGEASNQPQHF
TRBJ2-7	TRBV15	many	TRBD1	TGTGCCACCAGCCGAGGCCGACAGGGGGCTTACGAGCAGTACTTC	CATSRGRQGAYEQYF
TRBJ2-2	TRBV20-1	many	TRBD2	TGCAGTGCTCCCGAGGGTGCGGGAGGGGGCACCGGGGAGCTGTTTTTT	CSAPEGAGGGTGELFF
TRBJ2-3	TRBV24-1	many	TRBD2	TGTGCCACCAGTAGCACTAGCGGGAGTCATACAGATACGCAGTATTTT	CATSSTSGSHTDTQYF
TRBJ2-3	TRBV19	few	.	TGTGCCAGTACGCCCGGTCGCACAGATACGCAGTATTTT	CASTPGRTDTQYF
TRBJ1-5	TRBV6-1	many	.	TGTGCCAGCAGCCACGGGGCGGGGGGCAATCAGCCCCAGCATTTT	CASSHGAGGNQPQHF
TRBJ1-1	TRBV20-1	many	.	TGCAGTGCTAGAGAGGACAGTCTGAACACTGAAGCTTTCTTT	CSAREDSLNTEAFF
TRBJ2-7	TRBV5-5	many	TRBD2	TGTGCCAGCAGCTTGGGGCTAGCGGGATCAAGCTCCTACGAGCAGTACTTC	CASSLGLAGSSSYEQYF
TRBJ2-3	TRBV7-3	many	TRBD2	TGTGCCAGCAGCCCCAGGGGGCTAGCGGGAGGGGTGCTGACAGATACGCAGTATTTT	CASSPRGLAGGVLTDTQYF
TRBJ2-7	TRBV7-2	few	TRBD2	TGTGCCAGCAGCTTAACTAGGACTAGCGGCACCTACGAGCAGTACTTC	CASSLTRTSGTYEQYF
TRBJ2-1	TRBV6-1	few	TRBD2	TGTGCCAGCAAAATAAGGACTAGCGGGAGCAATGAGCAGTTCTTC	CASKIRTSGSNEQFF
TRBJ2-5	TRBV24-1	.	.	TGTGCCACCAGTGACCCGACAGGCGCCCAAGAGACCCAGTACTTC	CATSDPTGAQETQYF
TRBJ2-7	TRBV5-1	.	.	TGCGCCAGCAGAGAACCTAAAATTGGGACTGCCGCGTCGAGCTCCTACGAGCAGTACTTC	CASREPKIGTAASSSYEQYF
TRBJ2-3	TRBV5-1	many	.	TGCGCCAGCAGCTTGGTATTGGCGGGTCTAGATACGCAGTATTTT	CASSLVLAGLDTQYF
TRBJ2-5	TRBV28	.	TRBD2	TGTGCCAGCAGTTTCGTGACTAGCGGGTCGCAGACCCAGTACTTC	CASSFVTSGSQTQYF
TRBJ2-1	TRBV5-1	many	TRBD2	TGCGCCAGCAGCCCACCGGGACTAGCGGACAATGAGCAGTTCTTC	CASSPPGLADNEQFF
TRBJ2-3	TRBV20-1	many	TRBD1	TGCAGTGCTAGAGATGGGGACCGGGACAGGGTGTTTTTT	CSARDGDRDRVFF
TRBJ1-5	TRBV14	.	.	TGTGCCAGCAGCCAAGAGGCAGGGGACAATCAGCCCCAGCATTTT	CASSQEAGDNQPQHF
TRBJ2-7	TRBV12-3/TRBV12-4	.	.	TGTGCCAGCAGCTACGCCGGGGCACCGAGCTCCTACGAGCAGTACTTC	CASSYAGAPSSYEQYF
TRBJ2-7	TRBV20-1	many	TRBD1	TGCAGTGCTGAGGACAGGGGGCCCTACGAGCAGTACTTC	CSAEDRGPYEQYF
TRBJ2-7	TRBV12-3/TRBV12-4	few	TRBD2	TGTGCCAGCAGTTTCTCTCTAGCGGGAGACTACGAGCAGTACTTC	CASSFSLAGDYEQYF
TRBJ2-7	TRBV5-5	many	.	TGTGCCAGCAGCTTGCGTCCCGACTCCTACGAGCAGTACTTC	CASSLRPDSYEQYF
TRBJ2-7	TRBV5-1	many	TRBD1	TGCGCCAGCACCCCCGGGACAGGGTACTACGAGCAGTACTTC	CASTPGTGYYEQYF
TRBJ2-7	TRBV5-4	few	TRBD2	TGTGCCAGCAGCATATCAGCGGGAGCCCACGAGCAGTACTTC	CASSISAGAHEQYF
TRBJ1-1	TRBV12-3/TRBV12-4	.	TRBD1	TGTGCCAGCAGTGTACAGGGGGTCCCTGAAGCTTTCTTT	CASSVQGVPEAFF
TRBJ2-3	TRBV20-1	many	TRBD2	TGCAGTGCTAGAGAGGGGAGGGAGGGCCGTGTGTATTTT	CSAREGREGRVYF
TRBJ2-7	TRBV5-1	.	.	TGCGCCAGCAGCTTGGCACTAGGGGCATACGAGCAGTACTTC	CASSLALGAYEQYF
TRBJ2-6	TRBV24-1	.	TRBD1	TGTGCCACCAGTGGAGACAGGGGGCTACCTGGGGCCAACGTCCTGACTTTC	CATSGDRGLPGANVLTF
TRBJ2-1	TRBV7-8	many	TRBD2	TGTGCCAGCAGCCCCAGGACTAGCACCTACAATGAGCAGTTCTTC	CASSPRTSTYNEQFF
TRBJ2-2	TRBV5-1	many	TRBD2	TGCGCCAGCAGCGGCGGGGGAAACACCGGGGAGCTGTTTTTT	CASSGGGNTGELFF
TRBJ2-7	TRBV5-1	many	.	TGCGCCAGCAGTTCGGGACTGTCCGAGCAGTACTTC	CASSSGLSEQYF